This T cell receptor beta chain appears in the sequencing data of a study of blood T cell repertoires in COVID-19. Study information: From the United States, Italy and Spain came samples of acute and convalescent COVID-19. T cells, B-cell-depleted T cells, or PBMCs supplied cDNA or gDNA.

V was trimmed by 3 bases and J by 7 bases, leaving 13 bases between them. The germline V gene encodes CDR1 MNHEY and CDR2 SVGAGI. The CDR3 sequence is 15 residues long. Sequenced by immunoSEQ multiplex PCR; TCRdb stores in-frame clones only, minus some. The top ten clones hold about 1.7% of a sample with around 140,000 clones, around 90% of them seen once. The chain couples TRBV6-5 to TRBJ1-6, with D unclear. The sequencing sample was made of peripheral blood. This clonotype was obtained from a woman between 45 and 60 years old with acute or convalescent COVID-19. This chain's CDR3 is CASSYLSGPNSPLHF. The CDR3, as DNA: TGTGCCAGCAGTTATTTGTCAGGTCCGAATTCACCCCTCCACTTT.